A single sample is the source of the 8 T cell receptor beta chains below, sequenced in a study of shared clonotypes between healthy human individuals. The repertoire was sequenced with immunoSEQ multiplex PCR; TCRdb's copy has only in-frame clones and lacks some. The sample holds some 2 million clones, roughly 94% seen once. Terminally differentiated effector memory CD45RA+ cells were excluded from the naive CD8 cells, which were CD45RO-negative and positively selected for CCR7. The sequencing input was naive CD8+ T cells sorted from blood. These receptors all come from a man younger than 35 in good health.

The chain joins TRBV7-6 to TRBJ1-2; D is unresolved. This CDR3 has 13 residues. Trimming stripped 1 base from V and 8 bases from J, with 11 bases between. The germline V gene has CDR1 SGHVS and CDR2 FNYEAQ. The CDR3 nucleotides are TGTGCCAGCAGCTTAGGCCCGTCCTCGGGCTACACCTTC. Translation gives CASSLGPSSGYTF.

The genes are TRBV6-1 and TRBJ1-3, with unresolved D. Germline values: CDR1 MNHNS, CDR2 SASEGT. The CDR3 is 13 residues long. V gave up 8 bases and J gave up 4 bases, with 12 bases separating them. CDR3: CASPSQIGNTIYF. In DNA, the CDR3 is TGTGCCAGCCCGTCTCAAATCGGAAACACCATATATTTT.

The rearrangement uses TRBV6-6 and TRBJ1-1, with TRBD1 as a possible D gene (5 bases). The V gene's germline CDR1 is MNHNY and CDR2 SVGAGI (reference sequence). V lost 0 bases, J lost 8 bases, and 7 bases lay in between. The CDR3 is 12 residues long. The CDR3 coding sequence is TGTGCCAGCAGTTACTCCTCAGGGGAAGCTTTCTTT. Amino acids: CASSYSSGEAFF.

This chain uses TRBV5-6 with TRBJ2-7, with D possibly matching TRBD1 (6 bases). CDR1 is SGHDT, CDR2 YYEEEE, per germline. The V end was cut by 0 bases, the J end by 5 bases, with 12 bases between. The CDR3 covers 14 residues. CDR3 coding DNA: TGTGCCAGCAGCTTGGGACAGGCGATCCACGAGCAGTACTTC. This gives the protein CASSLGQAIHEQYF.

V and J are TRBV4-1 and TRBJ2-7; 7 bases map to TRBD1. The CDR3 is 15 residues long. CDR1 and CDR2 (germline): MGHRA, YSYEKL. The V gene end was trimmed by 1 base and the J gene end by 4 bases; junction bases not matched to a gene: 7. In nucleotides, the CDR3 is TGCGCCAGCAGCCAAGTTGGGGACAGCCTGTACGAGCAGTACTTC. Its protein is CASSQVGDSLYEQYF.

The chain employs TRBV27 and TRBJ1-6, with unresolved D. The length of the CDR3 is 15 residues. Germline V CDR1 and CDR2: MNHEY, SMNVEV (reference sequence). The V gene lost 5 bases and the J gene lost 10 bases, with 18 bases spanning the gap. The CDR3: CASSPYSPGSSPLHF. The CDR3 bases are TGTGCCAGCAGTCCCTACAGTCCGGGTAGCTCACCCCTCCACTTT.

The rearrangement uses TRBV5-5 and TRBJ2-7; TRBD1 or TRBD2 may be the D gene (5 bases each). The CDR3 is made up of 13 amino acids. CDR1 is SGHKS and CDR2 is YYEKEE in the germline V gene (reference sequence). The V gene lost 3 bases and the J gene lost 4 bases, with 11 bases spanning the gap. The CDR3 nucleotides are TGTGCCAGCAGCTGGGGACGGGAATACGAGCAGTACTTC. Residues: CASSWGREYEQYF.

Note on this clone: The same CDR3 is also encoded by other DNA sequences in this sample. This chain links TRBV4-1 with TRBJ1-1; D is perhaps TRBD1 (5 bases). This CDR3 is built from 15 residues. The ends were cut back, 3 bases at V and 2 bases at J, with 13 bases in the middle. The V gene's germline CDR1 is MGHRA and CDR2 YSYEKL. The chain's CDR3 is CASSQRPGLNTEAFF. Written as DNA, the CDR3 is TGCGCCAGCAGCCAGAGGCCGGGACTCAACACTGAAGCTTTCTTT.